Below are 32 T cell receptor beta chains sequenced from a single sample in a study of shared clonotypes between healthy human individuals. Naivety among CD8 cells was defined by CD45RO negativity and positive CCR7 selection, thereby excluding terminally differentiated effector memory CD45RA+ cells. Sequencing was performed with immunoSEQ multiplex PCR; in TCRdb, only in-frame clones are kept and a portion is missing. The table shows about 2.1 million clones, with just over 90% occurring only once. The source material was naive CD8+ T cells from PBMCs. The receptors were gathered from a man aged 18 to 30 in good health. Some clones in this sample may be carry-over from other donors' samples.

Written as DNA, the CDR3 is TGTGCCAGCAAAGATAAGGGGATCGCCTACGAGCAGTACTTC. Protein product: CASKDKGIAYEQYF. The chain carries TRBV28 and TRBJ2-7; D might be TRBD1 (5 bases). The V end lost 7 bases, the J end lost 2 bases, and 15 bases lay between the germline ends. This CDR3 has 14 amino acids. The germline CDR1 and CDR2 sequences are MDHEN and SYDVKM.

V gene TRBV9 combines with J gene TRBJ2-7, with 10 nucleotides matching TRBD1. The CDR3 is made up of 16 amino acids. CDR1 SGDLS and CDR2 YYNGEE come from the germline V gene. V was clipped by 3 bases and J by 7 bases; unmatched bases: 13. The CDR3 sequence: CASSAARDRGEGEQYF. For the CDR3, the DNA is TGTGCCAGCAGCGCCGCCCGGGACAGGGGAGAAGGGGAGCAGTACTTC. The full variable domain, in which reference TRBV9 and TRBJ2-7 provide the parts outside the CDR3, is DSGVTQTPKHLITATGQRVTLRCSPRSGDLSVYWYQQSLDQGLQFLIQYYNGEERAKGNILERFSAQQFPDLHSELNLSSLELGDSALYFCASSAARDRGEGEQYFGPGTRLTVT.

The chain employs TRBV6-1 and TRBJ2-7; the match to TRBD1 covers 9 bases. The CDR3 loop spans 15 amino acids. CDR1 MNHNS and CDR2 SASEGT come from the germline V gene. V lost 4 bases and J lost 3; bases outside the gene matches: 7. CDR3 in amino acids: CASSGPRDRDYEQYF. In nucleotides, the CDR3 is TGTGCCAGCAGTGGACCCCGGGACAGGGACTACGAGCAGTACTTC.

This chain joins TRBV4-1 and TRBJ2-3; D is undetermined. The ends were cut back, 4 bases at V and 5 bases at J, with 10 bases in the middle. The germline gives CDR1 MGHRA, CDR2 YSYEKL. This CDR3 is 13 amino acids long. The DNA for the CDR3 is TGCGCCAGCAGCCCGCCAAGGGAAGATACGCAGTATTTT. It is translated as CASSPPREDTQYF.

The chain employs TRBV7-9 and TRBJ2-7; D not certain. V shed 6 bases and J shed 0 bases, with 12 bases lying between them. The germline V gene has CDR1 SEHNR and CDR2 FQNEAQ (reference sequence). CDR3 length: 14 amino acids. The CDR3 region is CASSRLESSYEQYF. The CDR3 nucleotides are TGTGCCAGCAGTCGCCTAGAGAGCTCCTACGAGCAGTACTTC.

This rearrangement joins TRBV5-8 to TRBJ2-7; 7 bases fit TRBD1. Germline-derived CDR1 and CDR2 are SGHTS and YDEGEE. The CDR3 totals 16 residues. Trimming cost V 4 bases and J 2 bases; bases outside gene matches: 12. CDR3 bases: TGTGCCAGCAGCCTCAACACCTTACAGGGGACCTACGAGCAGTACTTC. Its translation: CASSLNTLQGTYEQYF.

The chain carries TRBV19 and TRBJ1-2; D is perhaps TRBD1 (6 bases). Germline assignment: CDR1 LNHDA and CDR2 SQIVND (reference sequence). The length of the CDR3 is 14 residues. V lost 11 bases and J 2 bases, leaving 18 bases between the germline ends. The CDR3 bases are TGTGCCGTACCACAGGGAGGAACAAACTATGGCTACACCTTC. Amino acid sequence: CAVPQGGTNYGYTF.

The CDR3 coding sequence is TGTGCCAGCAGCTTGGCCCTAGCGGGGCAAGAGACCCAGTACTTC. Translated: CASSLALAGQETQYF. J is TRBJ2-5 and V is TRBV5-6; 9 nucleotides agree with TRBD2. The germline V gene has CDR1 SGHDT and CDR2 YYEEEE. CDR3 length: 15 residues. Unmatched junction bases numbered 2, after V lost 0 bases and J lost 2 bases.

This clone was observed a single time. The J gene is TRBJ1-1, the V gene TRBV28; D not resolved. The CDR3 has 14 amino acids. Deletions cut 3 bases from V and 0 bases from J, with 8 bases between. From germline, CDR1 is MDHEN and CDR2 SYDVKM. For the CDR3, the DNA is TGTGCCAGCAGTTTTTCGTCAGTGAACACTGAAGCTTTCTTT. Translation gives CASSFSSVNTEAFF.

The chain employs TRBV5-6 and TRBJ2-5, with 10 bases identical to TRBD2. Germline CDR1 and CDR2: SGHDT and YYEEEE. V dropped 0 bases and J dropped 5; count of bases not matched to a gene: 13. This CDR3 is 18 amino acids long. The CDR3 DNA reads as TGTGCCAGCAGCTTGGGATTTGAGGGACTAGCGTCATTGGAGACCCAGTACTTC. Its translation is CASSLGFEGLASLETQYF.

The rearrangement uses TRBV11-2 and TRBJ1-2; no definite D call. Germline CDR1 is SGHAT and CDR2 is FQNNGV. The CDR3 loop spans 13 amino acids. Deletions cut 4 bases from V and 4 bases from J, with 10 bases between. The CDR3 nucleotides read TGTGCCAGCAGCTCACCCGGGAGCTATGGCTACACCTTC. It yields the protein CASSSPGSYGYTF.

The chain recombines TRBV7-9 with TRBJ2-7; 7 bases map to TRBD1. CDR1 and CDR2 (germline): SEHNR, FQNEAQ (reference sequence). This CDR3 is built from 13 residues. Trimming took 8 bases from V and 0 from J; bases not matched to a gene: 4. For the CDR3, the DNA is TGTGCCAGCGGGGGACAGAACTCCTACGAGCAGTACTTC. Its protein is CASGGQNSYEQYF.

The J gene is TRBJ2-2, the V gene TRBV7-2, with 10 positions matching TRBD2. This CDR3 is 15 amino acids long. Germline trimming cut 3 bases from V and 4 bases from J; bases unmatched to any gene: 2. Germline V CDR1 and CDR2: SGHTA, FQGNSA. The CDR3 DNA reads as TGTGCCAGCAGCTTCCTAGCGGGAGTCACCGGGGAGCTGTTTTTT. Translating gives CASSFLAGVTGELFF.

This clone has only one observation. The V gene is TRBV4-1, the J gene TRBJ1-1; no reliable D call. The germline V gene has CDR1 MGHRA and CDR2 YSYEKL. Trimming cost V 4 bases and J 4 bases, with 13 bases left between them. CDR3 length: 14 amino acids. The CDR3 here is CASSLVTGGTEAFF. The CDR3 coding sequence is TGCGCCAGCAGCCTCGTCACGGGAGGCACTGAAGCTTTCTTT.

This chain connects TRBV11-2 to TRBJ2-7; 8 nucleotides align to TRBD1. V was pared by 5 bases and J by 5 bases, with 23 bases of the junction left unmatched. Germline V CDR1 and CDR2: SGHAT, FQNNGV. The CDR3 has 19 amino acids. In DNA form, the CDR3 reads TGTGCCAGCAGCGAAATAGATGAGTTGGTCGGACAGGGCGCCCACGAGCAGTACTTC. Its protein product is CASSEIDELVGQGAHEQYF.

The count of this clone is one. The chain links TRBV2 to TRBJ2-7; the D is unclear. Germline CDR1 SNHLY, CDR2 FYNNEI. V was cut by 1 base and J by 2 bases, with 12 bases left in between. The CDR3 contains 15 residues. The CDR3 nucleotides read TGTGCCAGCAGTGAAGGAATGGGCGGACCCTACGAGCAGTACTTC. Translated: CASSEGMGGPYEQYF.

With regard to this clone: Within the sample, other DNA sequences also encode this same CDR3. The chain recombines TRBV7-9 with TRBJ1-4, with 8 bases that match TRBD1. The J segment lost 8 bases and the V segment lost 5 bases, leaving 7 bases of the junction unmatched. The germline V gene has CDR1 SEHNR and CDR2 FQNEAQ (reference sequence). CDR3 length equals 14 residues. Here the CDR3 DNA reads TGTGCCAGCAGCCCGGACAGGGCTAGGGAAAAACTGTTTTTT. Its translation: CASSPDRAREKLFF.

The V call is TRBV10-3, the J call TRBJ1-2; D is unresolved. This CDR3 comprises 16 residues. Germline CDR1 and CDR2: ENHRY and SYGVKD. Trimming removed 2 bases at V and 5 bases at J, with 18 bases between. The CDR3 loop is CAISEPLTTSHYGYTF. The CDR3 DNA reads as TGTGCCATCAGTGAGCCCCTGACAACATCCCATTATGGCTACACCTTC.

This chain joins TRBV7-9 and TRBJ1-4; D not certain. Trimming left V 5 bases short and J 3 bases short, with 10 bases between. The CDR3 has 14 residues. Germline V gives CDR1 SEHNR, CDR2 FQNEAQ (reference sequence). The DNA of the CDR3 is TGTGCCAGCAGCAAACCCCGGGCTAATGAAAAACTGTTTTTT. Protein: CASSKPRANEKLFF. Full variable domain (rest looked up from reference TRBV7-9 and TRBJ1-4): DTGVSQNPRHKITKRGQNVTFRCDPISEHNRLYWYRQTLGQGPEFLTYFQNEAQLEKSRLLSDRFSAERPKGSFSTLEIQRTEQGDSAMYLCASSKPRANEKLFFGSGTQLSVL.

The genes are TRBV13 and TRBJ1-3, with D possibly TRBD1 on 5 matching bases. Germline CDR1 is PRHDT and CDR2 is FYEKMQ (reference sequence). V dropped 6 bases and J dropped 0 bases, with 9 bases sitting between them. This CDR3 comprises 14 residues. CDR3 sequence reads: CASSSDSSGNTIYF. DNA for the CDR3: TGTGCCAGCAGTTCAGACAGCTCTGGAAACACCATATATTTT.

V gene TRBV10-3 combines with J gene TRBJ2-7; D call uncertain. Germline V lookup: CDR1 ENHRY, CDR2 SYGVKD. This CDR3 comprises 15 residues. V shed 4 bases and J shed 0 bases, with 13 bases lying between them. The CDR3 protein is CAISVWRKGSYEQYF. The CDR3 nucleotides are TGTGCCATCAGTGTCTGGCGTAAGGGCTCCTACGAGCAGTACTTC.

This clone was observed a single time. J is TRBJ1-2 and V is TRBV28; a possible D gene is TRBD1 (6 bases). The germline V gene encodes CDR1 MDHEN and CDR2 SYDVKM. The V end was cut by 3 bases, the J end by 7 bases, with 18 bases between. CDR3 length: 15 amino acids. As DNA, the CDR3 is TGTGCCAGCAGTTTTATTGTCACAGGGAGGAGTGGCTACACCTTC. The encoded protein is CASSFIVTGRSGYTF.

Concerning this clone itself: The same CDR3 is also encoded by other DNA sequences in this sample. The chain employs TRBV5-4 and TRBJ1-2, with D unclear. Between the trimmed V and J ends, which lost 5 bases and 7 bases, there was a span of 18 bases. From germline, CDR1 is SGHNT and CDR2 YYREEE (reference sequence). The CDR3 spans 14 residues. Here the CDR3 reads CASRQQRGPSGYTF. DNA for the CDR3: TGTGCCAGCAGACAACAACGAGGGCCCTCTGGCTACACCTTC.

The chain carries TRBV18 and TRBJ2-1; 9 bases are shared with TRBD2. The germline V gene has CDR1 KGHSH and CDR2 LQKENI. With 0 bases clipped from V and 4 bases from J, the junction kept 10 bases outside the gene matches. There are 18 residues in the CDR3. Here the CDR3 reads CASSPPGGLAPPYNEQFF. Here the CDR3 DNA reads TGTGCCAGCTCACCACCGGGAGGACTAGCGCCGCCGTACAATGAGCAGTTCTTC.

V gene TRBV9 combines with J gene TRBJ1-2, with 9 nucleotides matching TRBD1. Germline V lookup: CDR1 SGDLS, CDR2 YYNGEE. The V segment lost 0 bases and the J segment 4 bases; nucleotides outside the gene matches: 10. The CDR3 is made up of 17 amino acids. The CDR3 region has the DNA TGTGCCAGCAGCGTAGAGCCCCTGCCGACAGGGGGCTATGGCTACACCTTC. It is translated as CASSVEPLPTGGYGYTF.

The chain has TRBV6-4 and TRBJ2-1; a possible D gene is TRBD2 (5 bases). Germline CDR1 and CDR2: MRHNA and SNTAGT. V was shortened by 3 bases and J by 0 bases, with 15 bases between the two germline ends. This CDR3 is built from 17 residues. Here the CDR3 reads CASSEDWSGFSYNEQFF. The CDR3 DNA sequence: TGTGCCAGCAGTGAGGACTGGTCGGGGTTCTCCTACAATGAGCAGTTCTTC.

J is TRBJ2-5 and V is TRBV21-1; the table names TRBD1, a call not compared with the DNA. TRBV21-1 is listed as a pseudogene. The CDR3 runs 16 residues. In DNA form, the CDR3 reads TGTGCCAGCAGGATACAGGGTCCTTACCCGCAAGAGACCCAGTACTTC. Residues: CASRIQGPYPQETQYF.

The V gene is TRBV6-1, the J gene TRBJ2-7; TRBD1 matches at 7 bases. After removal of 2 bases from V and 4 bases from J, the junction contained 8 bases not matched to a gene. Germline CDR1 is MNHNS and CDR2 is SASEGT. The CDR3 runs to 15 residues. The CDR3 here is CASSEIGPGGYEQYF. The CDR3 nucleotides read TGTGCCAGCAGTGAAATTGGGCCAGGGGGATACGAGCAGTACTTC.

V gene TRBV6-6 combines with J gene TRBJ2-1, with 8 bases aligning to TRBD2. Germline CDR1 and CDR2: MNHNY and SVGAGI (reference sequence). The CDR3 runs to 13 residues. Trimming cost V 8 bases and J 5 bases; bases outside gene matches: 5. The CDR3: CASGSGRDNEQFF. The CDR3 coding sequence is TGTGCCAGCGGGAGCGGGAGAGACAATGAGCAGTTCTTC.

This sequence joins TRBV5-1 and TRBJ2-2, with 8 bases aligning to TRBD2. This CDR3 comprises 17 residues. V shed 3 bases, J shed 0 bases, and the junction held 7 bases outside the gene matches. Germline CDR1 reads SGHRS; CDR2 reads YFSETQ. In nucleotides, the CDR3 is TGCGCCAGCAGCTACAAAGTAGCGGGAACGAACACCGGGGAGCTGTTTTTT. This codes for CASSYKVAGTNTGELFF.

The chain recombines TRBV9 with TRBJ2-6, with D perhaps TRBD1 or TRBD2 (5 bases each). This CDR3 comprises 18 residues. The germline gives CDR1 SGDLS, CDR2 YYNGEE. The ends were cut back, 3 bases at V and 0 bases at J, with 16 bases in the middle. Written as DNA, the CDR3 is TGTGCCAGCAGCGCCGGCATCGGGGCGGTCTCTGGGGCCAACGTCCTGACTTTC. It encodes CASSAGIGAVSGANVLTF.

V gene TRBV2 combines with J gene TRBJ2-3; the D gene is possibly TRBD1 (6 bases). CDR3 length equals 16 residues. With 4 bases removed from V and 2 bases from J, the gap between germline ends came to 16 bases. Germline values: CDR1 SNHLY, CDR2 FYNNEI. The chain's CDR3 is CASSGDRRAYTDTQYF. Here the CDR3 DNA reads TGTGCCAGCAGTGGCGACAGGCGAGCTTACACAGATACGCAGTATTTT.